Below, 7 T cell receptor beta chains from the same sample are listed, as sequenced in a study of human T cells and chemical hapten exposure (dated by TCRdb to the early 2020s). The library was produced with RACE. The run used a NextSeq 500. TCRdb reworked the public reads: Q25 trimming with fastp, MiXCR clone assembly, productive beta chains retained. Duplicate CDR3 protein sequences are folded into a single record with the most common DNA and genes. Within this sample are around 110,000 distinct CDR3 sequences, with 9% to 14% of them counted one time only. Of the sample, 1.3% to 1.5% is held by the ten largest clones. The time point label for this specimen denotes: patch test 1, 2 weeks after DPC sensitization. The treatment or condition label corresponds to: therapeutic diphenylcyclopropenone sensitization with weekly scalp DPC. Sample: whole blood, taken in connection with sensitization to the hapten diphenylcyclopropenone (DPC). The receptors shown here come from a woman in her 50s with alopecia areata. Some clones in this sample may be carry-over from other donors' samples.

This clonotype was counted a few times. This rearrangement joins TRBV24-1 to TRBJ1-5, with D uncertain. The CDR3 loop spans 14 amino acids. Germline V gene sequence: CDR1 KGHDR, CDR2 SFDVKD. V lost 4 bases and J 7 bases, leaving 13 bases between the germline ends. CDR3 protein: CATSEAGPGQPQHF. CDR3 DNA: TGTGCCACCAGTGAGGCCGGCCCGGGGCAGCCCCAGCATTTT.

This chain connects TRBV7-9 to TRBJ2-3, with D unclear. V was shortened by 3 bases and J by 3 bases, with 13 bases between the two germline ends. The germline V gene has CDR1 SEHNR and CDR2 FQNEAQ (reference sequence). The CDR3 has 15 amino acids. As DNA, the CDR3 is TGTGCCAGCAGCTTCGGCCCTGAAGGGACAGATACGCAGTATTTT. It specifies CASSFGPEGTDTQYF. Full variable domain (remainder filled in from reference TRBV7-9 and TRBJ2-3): DTGVSQNPRHKITKRGQNVTFRCDPISEHNRLYWYRQTLGQGPEFLTYFQNEAQLEKSRLLSDRFSAERPKGSFSTLEIQRTEQGDSAMYLCASSFGPEGTDTQYFGPGTRLTVL.

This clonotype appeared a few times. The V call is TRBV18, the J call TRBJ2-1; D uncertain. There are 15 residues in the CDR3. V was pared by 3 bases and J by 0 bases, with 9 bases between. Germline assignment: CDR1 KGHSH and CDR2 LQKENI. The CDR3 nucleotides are TGTGCCAGCTCACCTAAAGGTAGCTCCTACAATGAGCAGTTCTTC. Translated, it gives CASSPKGSSYNEQFF.

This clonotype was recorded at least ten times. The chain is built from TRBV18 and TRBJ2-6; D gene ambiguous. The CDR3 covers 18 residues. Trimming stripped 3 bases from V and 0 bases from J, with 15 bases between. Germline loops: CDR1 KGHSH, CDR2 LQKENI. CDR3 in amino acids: CASSPEWGYSSGANVLTF. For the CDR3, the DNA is TGTGCCAGCTCACCGGAATGGGGATATAGCTCTGGGGCCAACGTCCTGACTTTC.

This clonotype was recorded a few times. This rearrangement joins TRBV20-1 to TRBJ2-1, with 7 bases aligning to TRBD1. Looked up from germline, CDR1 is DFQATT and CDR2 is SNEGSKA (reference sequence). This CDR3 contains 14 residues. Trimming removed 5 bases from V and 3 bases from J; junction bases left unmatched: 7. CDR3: CSASDRIFYNEQFF. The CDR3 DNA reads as TGCAGTGCTTCGGACAGGATCTTCTACAATGAGCAGTTCTTC.

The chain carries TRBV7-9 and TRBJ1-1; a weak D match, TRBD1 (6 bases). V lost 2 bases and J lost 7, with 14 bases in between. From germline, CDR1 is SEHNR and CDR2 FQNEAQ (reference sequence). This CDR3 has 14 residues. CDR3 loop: CASSLNRANGEAFF. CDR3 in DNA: TGTGCCAGCAGCTTAAACAGGGCTAATGGTGAAGCTTTCTTT.

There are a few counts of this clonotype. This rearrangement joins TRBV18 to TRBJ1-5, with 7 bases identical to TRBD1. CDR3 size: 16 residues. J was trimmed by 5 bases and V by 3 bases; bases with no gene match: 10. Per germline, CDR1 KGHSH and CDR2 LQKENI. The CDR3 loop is CASSPLPGQTDQPQHF. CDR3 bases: TGTGCCAGCTCACCGTTGCCGGGACAGACGGATCAGCCCCAGCATTTT.